Following are 26 T cell receptor beta chains from one sample sequenced in a study of OX40 agonist ivuxolimab in advanced cancers. Clones were sequenced by immunoSEQ multiplex PCR, and TCRdb holds only the in-frame ones, with some missing. The data show about 80,000 clones, roughly 86% seen once. The sample here was CD4+ or CD8+ T cells sorted from blood, taken in a trial of the OX40 agonist ivuxolimab. These receptors came from an adult with an advanced solid tumor such as melanoma, head and neck, liver or kidney cancer.

This sequence joins TRBV30 and TRBJ2-5; possibly TRBD2 for D (7 bases). The germline gives CDR1 GTSNPN, CDR2 SVGIG (reference sequence). V lost 2 bases and J lost 5, with 15 bases in between. There are 14 residues in the CDR3. CDR3 amino acids: CAWSTGGAGETQYF. CDR3 DNA: TGTGCCTGGAGTACGGGGGGCGCGGGGGAGACCCAGTACTTC.

The chain recombines TRBV19 with TRBJ2-2; the D gene is possibly TRBD1 (5 bases). Germline V gene sequence: CDR1 LNHDA, CDR2 SQIVND (reference sequence). The V end was cut by 3 bases, the J end by 7 bases, with 18 bases between. The CDR3 runs 16 residues. CDR3 sequence reads: CASSILFGRDGGELFF. For the CDR3, the DNA is TGTGCCAGTAGTATTCTCTTCGGCAGGGATGGCGGGGAGCTGTTTTTT.

The chain recombines TRBV28 with TRBJ2-7; tentatively, D is TRBD1 (6 bases). Germline V gene sequence: CDR1 MDHEN, CDR2 SYDVKM. V gave up 8 bases and J gave up 2 bases, with 19 bases separating them. This CDR3 has 15 amino acids. The CDR3 reads CASPGPGARTYEQYF. CDR3 in DNA: TGTGCCAGCCCGGGGCCAGGGGCGCGTACCTACGAGCAGTACTTC.

The chain uses TRBV11-2 and TRBJ2-7; the match to TRBD1 covers 9 bases. Per the germline V gene, CDR1 is SGHAT and CDR2 is FQNNGV. J was trimmed by 1 base and V by 3 bases; bases with no gene match: 7. The CDR3 runs to 16 residues. CDR3 amino acids: CASSFRMGQGSYEQYF. CDR3 DNA: TGTGCCAGCAGCTTTCGCATGGGACAGGGTTCCTACGAGCAGTACTTC.

This clone came up once. The V call is TRBV6-5, the J call TRBJ2-1; 10 bases agree with TRBD2. Germline loops: CDR1 MNHEY, CDR2 SVGAGI. The V gene end was trimmed by 6 bases and the J gene end by 8 bases; junction bases not matched to a gene: 4. This CDR3 is built from 13 residues. The DNA of the CDR3 is TGTGCCAGCAGGTTAGCGGGGGGTGATGAGCAGTTCTTC. Amino acids: CASRLAGGDEQFF.

The chain carries TRBV5-1 and TRBJ2-7, with TRBD1 matching over 9 bases. This CDR3 region has 14 residues. Germline CDR1 reads SGHRS; CDR2 reads YFSETQ. The junction had 3 bases not matched to a gene; V was cut back by 0 bases and J by 5 bases. In nucleotides, the CDR3 is TGCGCCAGCAGCTTGGGGACAGGGGAACACGAGCAGTACTTC. Residues: CASSLGTGEHEQYF. Combining the CDR3 with reference TRBV5-1 and TRBJ2-7 gives the whole variable domain KAGVTQTPRYLIKTRGQQVTLSCSPISGHRSVSWYQQTPGQGLQFLFEYFSETQRNKGNFPGRFSGRQFSNSRSEMNVSTLELGDSALYLCASSLGTGEHEQYFGPGTRLTVT.

This sequence joins TRBV7-2 and TRBJ1-3; weak D call: TRBD1 (6 bases). Germline assignment: CDR1 SGHTA and CDR2 FQGNSA. Trimming pared 4 bases from V and 2 bases from J, leaving 21 bases between. The CDR3 is 18 residues long. The CDR3 region is CASSSGIQGRLAGNTIYF. The CDR3 DNA sequence: TGTGCCAGCAGCTCAGGTATACAGGGACGTTTGGCTGGAAACACCATATATTTT.

The sample holds one count of this clone. This sequence joins TRBV6-1 and TRBJ2-2; D is perhaps TRBD1 or TRBD2 (5 bases each). Trimming removed 10 bases from V and 7 bases from J, with 10 bases in between. There are 11 residues in the CDR3. Germline CDR1 is MNHNS and CDR2 is SASEGT. DNA for the CDR3: TGTGCCATTAGAGGGGTCGGGGAGCTGTTTTTT. This sequence encodes CAIRGVGELFF.

The CDR3, as DNA: TGTGCCAGCAGTTCCCCCGGACAGGGCGGGTGGCAGCCCCAGCATTTT. Translating it yields CASSSPGQGGWQPQHF. The V and J genes are TRBV6-6 and TRBJ1-5; 8 bases are a match to TRBD1. Germline V CDR1 and CDR2: MNHNY, SVGAGI (reference sequence). The CDR3 runs to 16 residues. V gave up 4 bases and J gave up 7 bases; unmatched junction bases: 12.

This chain connects TRBV2 to TRBJ2-4; D possibly matches TRBD1 or TRBD2 (5 bases each). V dropped 8 bases and J dropped 0 bases, with 17 bases sitting between them. This CDR3 region has 16 residues. CDR1 is SNHLY, CDR2 FYNNEI, per germline. CDR3 bases: TGTGCCAGCCTATCCGGGGCTGTACTAGCCAAAAACATTCAGTACTTC. Its translation: CASLSGAVLAKNIQYF.

V gene TRBV28 combines with J gene TRBJ1-6; TRBD1 agrees at 7 bases. Germline CDR1 is MDHEN and CDR2 is SYDVKM. The trim removed 3 bases at V and 6 bases at J, leaving 11 bases unmatched. CDR3 length: 17 amino acids. CDR3 loop: CASSFPQGGRFNSPLHF. CDR3 DNA sequence: TGTGCCAGCAGTTTCCCCCAGGGGGGACGATTTAATTCACCCCTCCACTTT. The full variable domain, rest sourced from reference TRBV28 and TRBJ1-6, is DVKVTQSSRYLVKRTGEKVFLECVQDMDHENMFWYRQDPGLGLRLIYFSYDVKMKEKGDIPEGYSVSREKKERFSLILESASTNQTSMYLCASSFPQGGRFNSPLHFGNGTRLTVT.

The rearrangement joins TRBV18 to TRBJ1-3; the D gene is possibly TRBD1 (5 bases). This CDR3 is 16 amino acids long. Per the germline V gene, CDR1 is KGHSH and CDR2 is LQKENI. V lost 3 bases and J lost 0, with 12 bases in between. CDR3 sequence (DNA): TGTGCCAGCTCACCGACAGTAACCAGCTCTGGAAACACCATATATTTT. Its translation is CASSPTVTSSGNTIYF.

This sequence joins TRBV19 and TRBJ2-3; D gene uncertain. V gave up 2 bases and J gave up 6 bases, with 3 bases separating them. Germline-derived CDR1 and CDR2 are LNHDA and SQIVND (reference sequence). CDR3 size: 11 residues. CDR3 in DNA: TGTGCCAGTAGTATATCGGATACGCAGTATTTT. It codes for CASSISDTQYF. The full variable domain, completed using reference TRBV19 and TRBJ2-3, is DGGITQSPKYLFRKEGQNVTLSCEQNLNHDAMYWYRQDPGQGLRLIYYSQIVNDFQKGDIAEGYSVSREKKESFPLTVTSAQKNPTAFYLCASSISDTQYFGPGTRLTVL.

The gene calls are TRBV10-3 and TRBJ2-3, with 14 bases fitting TRBD2. CDR1 and CDR2 from the germline V gene are ENHRY and SYGVKD. The CDR3 sequence is 16 residues long. Losses at the gene ends were 10 bases for V and 1 base for J; bases not matched to a gene: 7. CDR3 nucleotide sequence: TGTGCCACCGGGACTAGCGGGAGTCGGGGCACAGATACGCAGTATTTT. It translates to CATGTSGSRGTDTQYF.

The CDR3 DNA follows: TGTGCCAGCGGCCCCGGGGGAGCCAAAAACATTCAGTACTTC. The encoded protein is CASGPGGAKNIQYF. The rearrangement uses TRBV28 and TRBJ2-4; maybe TRBD2 (6 bases). The CDR3 is made up of 14 amino acids. Trimming took 8 bases from V and 0 from J, leaving 11 bases between them. The germline V gene encodes CDR1 MDHEN and CDR2 SYDVKM.

This chain links TRBV15 with TRBJ2-5; D gene ambiguous. The CDR3 has 14 residues. Per germline, CDR1 LNHNV and CDR2 YYDKDF (reference sequence). The germline V and J ends were trimmed by 1 base and 2 bases, with 8 bases remaining between them. For the CDR3, the DNA is TGTGCCACCAGCAGAGGCGGCAATCAAGAGACCCAGTACTTC. Residues: CATSRGGNQETQYF.

The chain couples TRBV30 to TRBJ2-4; 11 positions agree with TRBD2. The CDR3 has 18 residues. The junction had 10 bases not matched to a gene; V was cut back by 2 bases and J by 1 base. Germline V lookup: CDR1 GTSNPN, CDR2 SVGIG (reference sequence). CDR3 sequence: CAWSLAGGGVFAKNIQYF. The DNA for the CDR3 is TGTGCCTGGAGTCTAGCGGGAGGAGGTGTCTTTGCCAAAAACATTCAGTACTTC.

The gene calls are TRBV11-2 and TRBJ2-7; perhaps TRBD1 as D (6 bases). This CDR3 is built from 15 residues. Germline CDR1 SGHAT, CDR2 FQNNGV. Trimming stripped 5 bases from V and 0 bases from J, with 14 bases between. CDR3 coding DNA: TGTGCCAGCAGCGAATTATCACAGGGCTCCTACGAGCAGTACTTC. This encodes CASSELSQGSYEQYF.

The V gene is TRBV21-1, the J gene TRBJ1-1; the DNA was not used to check the table's D call, TRBD1. TRBV21-1 constitutes a pseudogene. The CDR3 is 16 amino acids. The CDR3 DNA follows: TGTGCCGGCAGCGATGATAATGAGACAGCAAACACTGAAGCTTTCTTT. Amino acids: CAGSDDNETANTEAFF.

V is TRBV14 and J is TRBJ1-2; weak D call: TRBD1 (5 bases). This CDR3 is 16 amino acids long. The germline V gene encodes CDR1 SGHDN and CDR2 FVKESK. The ends were cut back, 6 bases at V and 1 base at J, with 18 bases in the middle. CDR3 sequence: CASSPLEDIYNYGYTF. As DNA, the CDR3 is TGTGCCAGCAGTCCGTTAGAGGACATTTATAACTATGGCTACACCTTC.

The chain employs TRBV7-9 and TRBJ1-1; D not resolved. Trimming stripped 2 bases from V and 10 bases from J, with 20 bases between. Germline V gene sequence: CDR1 SEHNR, CDR2 FQNEAQ (reference sequence). This CDR3 is built from 15 residues. CDR3 amino acids: CASSLRSIGNSRAFF. The CDR3 DNA reads as TGTGCCAGCAGCTTACGGTCGATCGGGAACAGTCGAGCTTTCTTT.

This clone was picked up one time. This chain links TRBV5-4 with TRBJ1-1; D gene unclear. Germline V gives CDR1 SGHNT, CDR2 YYREEE (reference sequence). Deletions cut 1 base from V and 2 bases from J, with 6 bases between. The CDR3 is 13 residues long. This CDR3 reads CASSLYRNTEAFF. The CDR3 region has the DNA TGTGCCAGCAGCTTGTACAGAAACACTGAAGCTTTCTTT.

V usage is TRBV2 and J usage is TRBJ1-5; tentatively, D is TRBD1 (5 bases). This CDR3 spans 14 amino acids. V gave up 3 bases and J gave up 0 bases, with 6 bases separating them. Germline CDR1 reads SNHLY; CDR2 reads FYNNEI. As DNA, the CDR3 is TGTGCCAGCAGTGAGGACACTAGCAATCAGCCCCAGCATTTT. It specifies CASSEDTSNQPQHF. Combining the CDR3 with reference TRBV2 and TRBJ1-5 gives the whole variable domain EPEVTQTPSHQVTQMGQEVILRCVPISNHLYFYWYRQILGQKVEFLVSFYNNEISEKSEIFDDQFSVERPDGSNFTLKIRSTKLEDSAMYFCASSEDTSNQPQHFGDGTRLSIL.

This chain links TRBV7-9 with TRBJ2-5; no clear D. V was cut by 2 bases and J by 4 bases, with 8 bases left in between. Germline CDR1 is SEHNR and CDR2 is FQNEAQ (reference sequence). The CDR3 has 13 amino acids. CDR3 bases: TGTGCCAGCAGCTTACGGCGAAGAGAGACCCAGTACTTC. Translation gives CASSLRRRETQYF.

The chain couples TRBV29-1 to TRBJ1-2, with D hard to call. Trimming removed 1 base from V and 4 bases from J, with 13 bases in between. The CDR3 runs 14 residues. Per germline, CDR1 SQVTM and CDR2 ANQGSEA. The CDR3 protein is CSVEGLGITYGYTF. The DNA for the CDR3 is TGCAGCGTTGAAGGGTTAGGAATTACCTATGGCTACACCTTC.

This sequence joins TRBV4-2 and TRBJ2-3; 9 nucleotides line up with TRBD2. The V gene end was trimmed by 3 bases and the J gene end by 4 bases; junction bases not matched to a gene: 8. The V gene's germline CDR1 is LGHNA and CDR2 YNFKEQ. This CDR3 has 16 residues. The CDR3 DNA follows: TGTGCCAGCAGCCACGTAATAGCGGGGGATGCAGATACGCAGTATTTT. It specifies CASSHVIAGDADTQYF.